Following are 10 T cell receptor beta chains from one sample sequenced in a study of blood T cells in healthy people across ages. Next came a second PCR, run for roughly 6 to 11 cycles, which used a sample-barcoded 5' primer along with a J-beta primer mix. MiXCR was run by TCRdb on the 5' RACE reads, yielding one entry per CDR3 protein. Among 1.5 million to 2 million distinct CDR3 sequences listed, roughly 27% were seen once. Input material: blood. The receptors were sampled from a woman aged 25 to 39 in good health.

V is TRBV5-1 and J is TRBJ2-3; TRBD1 is a possible D gene (5 bases). V shed 6 bases and J shed 5 bases, with 13 bases lying between them. This CDR3 region has 13 residues. The germline gives CDR1 SGHRS, CDR2 YFSETQ. The CDR3 loop is CASTGPLGDTQYF. The CDR3 DNA sequence: TGCGCCAGCACAGGGCCGCTGGGAGATACGCAGTATTTT.

This chain joins TRBV30 and TRBJ2-7, with 10 bases fitting TRBD1. Germline V gives CDR1 GTSNPN, CDR2 SVGIG (reference sequence). Losses at the gene ends were 8 bases for V and 0 bases for J; bases not matched to a gene: 7. The CDR3 length is 14 residues. The CDR3 sequence: CAGLDRGSSYEQYF. CDR3 DNA sequence: TGTGCCGGGTTGGACAGGGGGAGCTCCTACGAGCAGTACTTC.

J is TRBJ1-2 and V is TRBV4-3, with D tentatively TRBD1 (6 bases). Deletions cut 0 bases from V and 5 bases from J, with 16 bases between. CDR1 and CDR2 (germline): LGHNA, YSLEER. This CDR3 has 16 residues. The CDR3 nucleotides read TGCGCCAGCAGCCAAGACGGGACACCGATGGGGTATGGCTACACCTTC. This sequence encodes CASSQDGTPMGYGYTF.

The chain has TRBV12-3 or TRBV12-4 and TRBJ1-5; tentative D call: TRBD1 (5 bases). The V gene lost 5 bases and the J gene lost 1 base, with 9 bases spanning the gap. The CDR3 covers 14 residues. Here the CDR3 reads CASSRGLSNQPQHF. CDR3 in DNA: TGTGCCAGCAGTCGGGGCCTGAGCAATCAGCCCCAGCATTTT.

This chain joins TRBV5-1 and TRBJ2-1; 8 bases fit TRBD2. Germline V gene lookup returns CDR1 SGHRS and CDR2 YFSETQ. With 9 bases clipped from V and 0 bases from J, the junction kept 8 bases outside the gene matches. This CDR3 contains 15 residues. This CDR3 reads CATHPGGSSYNEQFF. Written as DNA, the CDR3 is TGCGCCACCCACCCGGGGGGGAGCTCCTACAATGAGCAGTTCTTC.

The V and J genes are TRBV12-3 or TRBV12-4 and TRBJ2-3; perhaps TRBD2 as D (6 bases). This CDR3 contains 15 residues. The V and J ends lost 5 bases and 4 bases respectively, with 16 bases between them. The CDR3 bases are TGTGCCAGCAGTCCCGGGACTTCGAGGGCAGATACGCAGTATTTT. This codes for CASSPGTSRADTQYF.

This clonotype was seen a few times. V and J are TRBV5-1 and TRBJ1-1, with a possible D match to TRBD1 (5 bases). Germline V gene lookup returns CDR1 SGHRS and CDR2 YFSETQ. The ends were cut back, 3 bases at V and 0 bases at J, with 15 bases in the middle. The CDR3 loop spans 16 amino acids. The CDR3 nucleotides read TGCGCCAGCAGCTCCCTCGGGACGGCGATGAACACTGAAGCTTTCTTT. It yields the protein CASSSLGTAMNTEAFF.

J is TRBJ2-7 and V is TRBV6-6; D is possibly TRBD1 (5 bases). The CDR3 length is 15 residues. Germline V gives CDR1 MNHNY, CDR2 SVGAGI (reference sequence). The ends were cut back, 0 bases at V and 1 base at J, with 10 bases in the middle. The CDR3 here is CASSYSIRESYEQYF. The CDR3 region has the DNA TGTGCCAGCAGTTACTCAATCAGGGAATCCTACGAGCAGTACTTC.

This clonotype occurred a few times. The genes are TRBV9 and TRBJ2-5, with D possibly matching TRBD2 (6 bases). This CDR3 is built from 15 residues. V lost 2 bases to trimming and J lost 2 bases, with 13 bases between them. CDR1 is SGDLS and CDR2 is YYNGEE in the germline V gene. DNA of the CDR3: TGTGCCAGCAGCGTTGGGGGGTCCTTTCAAGAGACCCAGTACTTC. This translates into CASSVGGSFQETQYF.

The sample holds a few counts of this clonotype. The chain employs TRBV4-1 and TRBJ1-6; D is unclear. The CDR3 loop spans 14 amino acids. Germline CDR1 MGHRA, CDR2 YSYEKL. V dropped 0 bases and J dropped 7 bases, with 7 bases sitting between them. In DNA form, the CDR3 reads TGCGCCAGCAGCCAAGACAGACCAAATTCACCCCTCCACTTT. It yields the protein CASSQDRPNSPLHF.